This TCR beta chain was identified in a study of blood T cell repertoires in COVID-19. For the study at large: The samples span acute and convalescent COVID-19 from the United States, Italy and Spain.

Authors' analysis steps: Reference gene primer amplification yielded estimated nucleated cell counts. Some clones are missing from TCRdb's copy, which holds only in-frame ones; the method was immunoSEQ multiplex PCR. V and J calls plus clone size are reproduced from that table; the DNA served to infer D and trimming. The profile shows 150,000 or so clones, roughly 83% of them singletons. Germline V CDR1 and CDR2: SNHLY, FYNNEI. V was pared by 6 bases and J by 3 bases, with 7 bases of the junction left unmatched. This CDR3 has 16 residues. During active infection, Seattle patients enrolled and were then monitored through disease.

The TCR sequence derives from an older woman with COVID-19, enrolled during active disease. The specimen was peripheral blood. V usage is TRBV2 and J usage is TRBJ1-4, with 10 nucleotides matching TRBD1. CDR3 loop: CASSDTGQGANEKLFF. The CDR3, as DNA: TGTGCCAGCAGCGACACCGGACAGGGGGCTAATGAAAAACTGTTTTTT.